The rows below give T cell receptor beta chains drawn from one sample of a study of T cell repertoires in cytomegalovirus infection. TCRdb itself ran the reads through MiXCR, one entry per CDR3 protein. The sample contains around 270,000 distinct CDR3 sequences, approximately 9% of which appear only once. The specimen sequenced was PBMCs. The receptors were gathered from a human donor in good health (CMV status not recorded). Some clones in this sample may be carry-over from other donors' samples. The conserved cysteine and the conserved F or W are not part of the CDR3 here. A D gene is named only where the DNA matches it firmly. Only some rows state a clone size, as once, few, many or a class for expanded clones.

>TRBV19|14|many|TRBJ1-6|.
ASTPGRRYPNSPLH
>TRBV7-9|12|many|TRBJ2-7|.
ASSSPISGGEQY
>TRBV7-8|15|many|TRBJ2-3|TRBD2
ASSPRLAGVEGNTQY
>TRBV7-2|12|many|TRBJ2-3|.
ASSFNPGSDTQY
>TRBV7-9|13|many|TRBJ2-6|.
ASSPYRSGANVLT
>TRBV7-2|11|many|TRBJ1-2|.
ASSLAPGSGYT
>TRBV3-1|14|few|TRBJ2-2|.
ASSQFPGDRAGELF
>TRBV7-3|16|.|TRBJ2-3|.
ASSLSGRGGMRTDTQY
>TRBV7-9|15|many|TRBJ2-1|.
ASSSPLGVGSYNEQF
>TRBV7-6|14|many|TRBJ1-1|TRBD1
ASSLGGQGAMAEAF
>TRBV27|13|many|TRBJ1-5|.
ASSPRGNSNQPQH
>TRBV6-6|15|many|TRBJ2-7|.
ASRLPRRERESYEQY
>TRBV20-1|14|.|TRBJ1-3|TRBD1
SARDTTGAKGNTIY